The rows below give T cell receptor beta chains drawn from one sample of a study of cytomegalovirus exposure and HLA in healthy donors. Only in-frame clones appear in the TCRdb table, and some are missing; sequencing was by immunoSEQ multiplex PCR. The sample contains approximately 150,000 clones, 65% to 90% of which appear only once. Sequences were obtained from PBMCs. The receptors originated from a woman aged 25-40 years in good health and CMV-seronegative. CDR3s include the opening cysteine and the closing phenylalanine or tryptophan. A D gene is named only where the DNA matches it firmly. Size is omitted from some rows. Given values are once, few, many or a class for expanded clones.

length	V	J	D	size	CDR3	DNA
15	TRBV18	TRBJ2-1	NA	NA	CASSPVGTHYNEQFF	TGTGCCAGCTCACCGGTCGGGACTCACTACAATGAGCAGTTCTTC
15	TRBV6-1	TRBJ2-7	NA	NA	CASTLTSGVSYEQYF	TGTGCCAGCACCTTAACCTCAGGGGTCTCGTACGAGCAGTACTTC
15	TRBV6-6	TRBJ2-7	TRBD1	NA	CASSSRDRGPYEQYF	TGTGCCAGCAGTTCTAGAGACAGGGGCCCATACGAGCAGTACTTC
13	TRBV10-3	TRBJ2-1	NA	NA	CATTSYSSDEQFF	TGTGCCACGACTAGTTATAGTTCGGATGAGCAGTTCTTC
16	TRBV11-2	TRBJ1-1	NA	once	CASSLGEGGFNTEAFF	TGTGCCAGCAGCTTAGGAGAGGGGGGGTTTAACACTGAAGCTTTCTTT
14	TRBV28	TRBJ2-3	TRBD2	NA	CASMGAGAIGTQYF	TGTGCCAGCATGGGAGCGGGAGCAATTGGTACGCAGTATTTT
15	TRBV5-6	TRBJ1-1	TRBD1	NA	CASSRYGTGNTEAFF	TGTGCCAGCAGCCGCTACGGGACAGGGAACACTGAAGCTTTCTTT
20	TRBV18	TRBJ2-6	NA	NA	CASSPAPRRAGLPGANVLTF	TGTGCCAGCTCCCCAGCACCACGCAGGGCCGGTTTACCTGGGGCCAACGTCCTGACTTTC
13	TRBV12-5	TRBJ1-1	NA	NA	CASAWGGDTEAFF	TGTGCTAGTGCTTGGGGGGGAGACACTGAAGCTTTCTTT
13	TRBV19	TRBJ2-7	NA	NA	CASSLQGTYEQYF	TGTGCCAGTAGCCTTCAGGGTACCTACGAGCAGTACTTC
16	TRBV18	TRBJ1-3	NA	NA	CASSPEAGWSGNTIYF	TGTGCCAGCTCACCCGAGGCGGGGTGGTCTGGAAACACCATATATTTT
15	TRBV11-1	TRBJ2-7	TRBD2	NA	CASSLRLAQTYEQYF	TGTGCCAGCAGCTTGCGACTAGCGCAGACCTACGAGCAGTACTTC
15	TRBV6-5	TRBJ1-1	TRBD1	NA	CASNQQGTANTEAFF	TGTGCCAGCAACCAACAGGGGACTGCGAACACTGAAGCTTTCTTT
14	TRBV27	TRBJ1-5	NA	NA	CASSIRGSNQPQHF	TGTGCCAGCAGTATTCGGGGAAGCAATCAGCCCCAGCATTTT
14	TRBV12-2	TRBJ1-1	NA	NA	CASRALPLNTEAFF	TGTGCAAGTCGCGCCCTTCCTCTAAACACTGAAGCTTTCTTT
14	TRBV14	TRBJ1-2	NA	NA	CASSQGLTDYGYTF	TGTGCCAGCAGCCAAGGCTTAACGGACTATGGCTACACCTTC
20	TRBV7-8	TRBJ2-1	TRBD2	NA	CASSWSLLAGALSSYNEQFF	TGTGCCAGCAGCTGGTCCTTACTAGCGGGGGCCTTAAGCTCCTACAATGAGCAGTTCTTC